Here is one T cell receptor (beta chain) with its context. Produced via immunoSEQ multiplex PCR; TCRdb's table is partial and in-frame only. The sample comprises 12,000 or so clones, 79% of which are singletons, and just over 14% rests with the top ten. The data stem from a study of technical replicates of blood from a handful of donors. The sequenced material came from PBMCs. This TCR came from a human donor in good health.

The CDR3: CASSLWAGGPQETQYF. The CDR3 nucleotides are TGTGCCAGCAGTTTATGGGCGGGAGGGCCACAAGAGACCCAGTACTTC. V usage is TRBV27 and J usage is TRBJ2-5; the match to TRBD2 covers 9 bases. Germline loops: CDR1 MNHEY, CDR2 SMNVEV (reference sequence). Trimming took 1 base from V and 2 from J; bases not matched to a gene: 5. The CDR3 consists of 16 residues.